This T cell receptor (beta chain) was sequenced for a study of shared clonotypes between healthy human individuals (TCRdb year 2020). Describing the broader study: Three men and a couple of women, aged 18 to 49 years, made up the cohort. For each donor, CD4 naive and CD4 memory were each run on three plates, CD8 naive on two plates, and CD8 memory on one plate. To increase sequencing depth and limit assay-specific biases, TCR repertoire library preparation and sequencing were carried out by different laboratories using diverse techniques. To estimate repertoire size and how much clonotypes are shared between individuals, the study performed deep sequencing of blood TCR repertoires from a few healthy adults. Leukapheresis yielded between about 0.9 and 8.9 billion PBMCs per donor.

General conclusions and limits of the study: The genetic and exposure-history diversity represented was limited by the small number of donors. Only blood was sampled, and tissue TCR repertoires likely differ from those in blood. Even with the large sequencing depth, rarefaction of the sorted-subset datasets indicated that sequencing was incomplete. Pairwise subsampling indicated that sequencing depth was expected to affect the degree of clonotype sharing among donors. Larger estimated clonotype richness was generally found for naive subsets than for memory subsets. Clonotypes shared by all four sorted-subset donors showed higher generation probabilities than non-shared clonotypes. Sharing across several donors was observed for approximately 4.6% of naive CD4, over 3% of naive CD8, 2.3% of memory CD4, and around 0.44% of memory CD8 clonotypes.

Via the germline V gene, CDR1 is SGHRS and CDR2 YFSETQ. Counted from cysteine to phenylalanine, this CDR3 has 16 amino acids. This entry keeps only the CDR3 DNA: 48 bases, framed from base 1. Germline trimming: 0 bases from V, 5 bases from J; junction bases outside gene matches: 6. The donors were healthy, HIV-negative adults with no recently reported acute infections or vaccinations. Every donor was a Caucasian adult living in Nashville, Tennessee, USA. CD4+ T cells were enriched through magnetic negative selection, after which naive cells were positively selected on CD45RA and the remaining negative fraction served as the memory subset. Blood was collected by leukapheresis, and PBMCs were isolated by Ficoll-Histopaque density gradient centrifugation and then cryopreserved in liquid nitrogen vapor phase. Analytical flow cytometry was used to check the purity and quantity of every magnetically sorted T cell population. Genomic DNA was isolated from every sorted fraction and measured by UV absorbance on a Nanodrop 2000c.

Points on this clone: No cognate antigen has been identified for it. Per-nucleotide qualities are absent, and no much larger clonotype sits a single base away.

TCR CDR3 regions were amplified from genomic DNA by multiplex PCR using the deep immunoSEQ assay. Extracted genomic DNA from each cell subset was spread evenly across all wells of several immunoSEQ 96-well plates, with each plate serving as a replicate. For sorted subsets, about 220 ng of genomic DNA, equivalent to around 31,000 T cell genomes, went into each replicate PCR. Purified libraries were quantified with a Qubit 3.0 fluorometer, sized on a Bioanalyzer 2100, and re-quantified with the KAPA Library Quantification kit. Each immunoSEQ 96-well plate was sequenced on its own single-read 150-cycle Illumina NextSeq 550 flow cell. The paper's processing steps were these. Because only junctional sequences without quality scores were contained in the immunoSEQ output, filtering matching that applied to full-length reads could not be performed. Sequences were annotated with PyIR, a Python wrapper for IgBLAST v1.9, and V/J genes and CDR3 were assigned using IMGT germline references. Reads were filtered out if the reads had weak V/J assignments (E-value above 1e-6), no CDR3, stop codons, out-of-frame junctions, or ambiguous translated residues. A V3J clonotype was defined by an identical inferred V gene, J gene, and CDR3 amino acid sequence. Percentage overlap between repertoires was computed as shared unique clonotypes divided by the size of the smaller repertoire. Repertoire richness was assessed with RTK rarefaction, the Chao1 estimator, and Recon v2.1 estimates of unobserved clonotypes. Generation probabilities for all TCRbeta clonotypes obtained by the gDNA method from four donors were computed using OLGA. TCRdb provides this immuneACCESS table in a form limited to in-frame rearrangements. Some clones are lacking; in checked studies, under half of them reflect an unresolved V gene, and why the rest are absent is not known. V and J calls plus clone size are reproduced from that table; the DNA served to infer D and trimming. Counted in this sample were millions of clones; 85% to 95% of them appeared once. The ten largest clones take up over 0.12% of the sample.

The specimen was naive CD4+ T cells sorted from blood. Taken with the paper, the label for cell subset or site translates to: CD45RA+ positively selected. This sequence uses TRBV5-1 and TRBJ2-4; 9 bases in the middle match TRBD2. The clonotype was recovered from a man aged 18 to 29 in good health. The DNA reads as follows: TGCGCCAGCAGCTTGGGCCTAGCGGGGAAAGAAAACATTCAGTACTTC. It translates to CASSLGLAGKENIQYF.